This note documents a single T cell receptor beta chain sequence. Its target is unknown. The record originates from a study of T cell responses to AZD1222 COVID-19 vaccine. Study as a whole: Timing groups of about 4 and about 12 weeks for second doses were pooled.

Clones were sequenced by immunoSEQ multiplex PCR, and TCRdb holds only the in-frame ones, with some missing. The table records 150,000 to 190,000 clones, just over 90% of them present only once. V lost 6 bases and J 5 bases, leaving 16 bases between the germline ends. This CDR3 spans 14 amino acids. Germline-derived CDR1 and CDR2 are MNHEY and SVGAGI. Findings and caveats of the study: Donors in the cohort were predominantly white British and more often female, and clonal diversity was possibly underestimated.

This material consisted of peripheral blood, taken on day 0 of AZD1222 vaccination. The chain uses TRBV6-5 and TRBJ2-5; possibly TRBD1 for D (5 bases). The source of this sequence is an adult in good health. The CDR3 protein is CASSRRQITETQYF. The CDR3 bases are TGTGCCAGCAGCCGGAGACAGATTACCGAGACCCAGTACTTC.